This note documents a single T cell receptor (beta chain) sequence. Its antigen is not identified. Sequencing was performed with immunoSEQ multiplex PCR; in TCRdb, only in-frame clones are kept and a portion is missing. The sample lists 130,000 or so clones; roughly 90% were seen once. Looked up from germline, CDR1 is MNHEY and CDR2 is SMNVEV (reference sequence). This CDR3 is 13 amino acids long. Trimming left V 6 bases short and J 0 bases short, with 9 bases between. The record originates from a study of T cell responses to AZD1222 COVID-19 vaccine. Notes on the study in general: Among AZD1222 vaccinees, only 5 to 7 were seropositive at baseline. Most donors were white British, females outnumbered males, and clonal diversity was possibly underestimated. Regions 160-218 and 743-854 dominated among vaccine-associated CD4 TCRs spanning spike. Unmutated regions of variants are reportedly targeted by nearly half of spike-specific TCRs.

The origin of this receptor is an adult in good health. The specimen comprised peripheral blood, sampled on day 0 of AZD1222 vaccination. This rearrangement joins TRBV27 to TRBJ2-7; D tentatively reads TRBD1 or TRBD2 (5 bases each). CDR3 DNA: TGTGCCAGCAGCCCTGGGACCTCCTACGAGCAGTACTTC. Amino acids: CASSPGTSYEQYF.